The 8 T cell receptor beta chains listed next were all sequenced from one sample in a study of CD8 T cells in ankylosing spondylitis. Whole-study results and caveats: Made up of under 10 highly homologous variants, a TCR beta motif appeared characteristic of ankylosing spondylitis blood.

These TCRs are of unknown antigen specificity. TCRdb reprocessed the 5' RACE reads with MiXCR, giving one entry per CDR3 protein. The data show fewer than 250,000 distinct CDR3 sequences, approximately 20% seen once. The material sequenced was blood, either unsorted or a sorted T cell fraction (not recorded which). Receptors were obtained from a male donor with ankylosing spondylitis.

CDR3: CASSLPEETQYF. The CDR3 bases are TGTGCCAGCTCACTCCCGGAGGAGACCCAGTACTTC. The genes are TRBV18 and TRBJ2-5; D uncertain. This CDR3 has 12 residues. CDR1 KGHSH and CDR2 LQKENI come from the germline V gene. Trimming removed 4 bases from V and 5 bases from J, with 8 bases in between.

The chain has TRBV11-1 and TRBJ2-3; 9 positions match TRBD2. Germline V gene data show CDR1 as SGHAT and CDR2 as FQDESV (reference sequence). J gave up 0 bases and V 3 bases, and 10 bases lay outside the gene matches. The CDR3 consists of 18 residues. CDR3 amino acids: CASSLGNAGTSSTDTQYF. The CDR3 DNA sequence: TGTGCCAGCAGCTTGGGGAACGCCGGGACTAGCAGCACAGATACGCAGTATTTT.

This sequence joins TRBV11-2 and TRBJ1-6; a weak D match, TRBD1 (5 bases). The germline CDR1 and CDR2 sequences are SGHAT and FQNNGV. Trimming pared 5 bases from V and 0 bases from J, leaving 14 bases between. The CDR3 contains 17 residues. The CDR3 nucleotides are TGTGCCAGCAGCGAATCGGGGGGGAACTCCTATAATTCACCCCTCCACTTT. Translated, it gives CASSESGGNSYNSPLHF. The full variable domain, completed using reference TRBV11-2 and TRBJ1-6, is EAGVAQSPRYKIIEKRQSVAFWCNPISGHATLYWYQQILGQGPKLLIQFQNNGVVDDSQLPKDRFSAERLKGVDSTLKIQPAKLEDSAVYLCASSESGGNSYNSPLHFGNGTRLTVT.

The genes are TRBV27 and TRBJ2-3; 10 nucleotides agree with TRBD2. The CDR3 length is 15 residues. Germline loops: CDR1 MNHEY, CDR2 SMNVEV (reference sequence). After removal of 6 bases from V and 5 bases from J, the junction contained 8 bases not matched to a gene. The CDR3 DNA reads TGTGCCAGCAGCCCCCTAGCGGGGGAGGAAGATACGCAGTATTTT. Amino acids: CASSPLAGEEDTQYF.

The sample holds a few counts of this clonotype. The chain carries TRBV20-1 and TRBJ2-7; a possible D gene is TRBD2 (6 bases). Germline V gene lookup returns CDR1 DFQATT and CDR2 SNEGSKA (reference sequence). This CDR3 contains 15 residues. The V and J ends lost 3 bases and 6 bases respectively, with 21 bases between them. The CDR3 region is CSASPTFFRDFEQYF. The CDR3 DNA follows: TGCAGTGCTAGTCCCACCTTTTTCCGGGACTTCGAGCAGTACTTC.

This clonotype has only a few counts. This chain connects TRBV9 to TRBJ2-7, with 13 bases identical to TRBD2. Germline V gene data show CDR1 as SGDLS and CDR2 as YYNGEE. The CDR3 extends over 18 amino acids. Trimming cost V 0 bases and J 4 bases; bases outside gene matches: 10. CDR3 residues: CASSVAPTTSGRDYEQYF. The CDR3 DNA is TGTGCCAGCAGCGTAGCCCCTACCACTAGCGGGAGGGATTACGAGCAGTACTTC.

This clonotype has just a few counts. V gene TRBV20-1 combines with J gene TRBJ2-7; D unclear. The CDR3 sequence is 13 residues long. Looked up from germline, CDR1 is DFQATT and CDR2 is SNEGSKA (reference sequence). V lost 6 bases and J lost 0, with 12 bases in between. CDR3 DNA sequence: TGCAGTGCAACCTCGACAAACTCCTACGAGCAGTACTTC. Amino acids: CSATSTNSYEQYF.

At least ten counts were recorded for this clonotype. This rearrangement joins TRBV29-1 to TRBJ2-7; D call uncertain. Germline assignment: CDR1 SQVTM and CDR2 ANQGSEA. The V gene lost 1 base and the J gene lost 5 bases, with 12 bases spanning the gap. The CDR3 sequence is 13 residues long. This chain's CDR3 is CSVEGGHNDEQYF. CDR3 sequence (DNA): TGCAGCGTTGAAGGTGGTCACAACGACGAGCAGTACTTC.